The source of this T cell receptor (beta chain) is a study of radiotherapy plus CTLA-4 blockade in lung cancer. V lost 5 bases, J lost 6 bases, and 9 bases stayed unmatched. CDR1 and CDR2 from the germline V gene are SEHNR and FQNEAQ (reference sequence). The CDR3 consists of 15 residues. Repertoires were generated with immunoSEQ multiplex PCR, while TCRdb's copy carries only in-frame clones and drops some. This table holds 62,000 or so clones, around 80% found once. General study points: How blood T cell clones changed early, along with interferon-beta, reportedly forecast response best.

Notes on this clone: Its antigen is still unknown.

The TCR sequence derives from a human donor with non-small cell lung cancer who had a complete response to radiotherapy plus ipilimumab. The V call is TRBV7-9, the J call TRBJ2-2; TRBD1 aligns across 7 bases. This sample comprised peripheral blood, obtained from a patient treated with radiotherapy plus ipilimumab. CDR3 loop: CASSGPQGSPGELFF. CDR3 nucleotide sequence: TGTGCCAGCAGCGGACCACAGGGGAGTCCCGGGGAGCTGTTTTTT.